A selection of T cell receptor beta chains follows, all from one sample in a study of OX40 agonist ivuxolimab in advanced cancers. Libraries were prepared by immunoSEQ multiplex PCR; TCRdb keeps only in-frame clonotypes and omits some of them. The sample yields approximately 82,000 clones, approximately 87% seen once. The specimen was CD4+ or CD8+ T cells sorted from blood, collected in a trial of the OX40 agonist ivuxolimab. These receptors all come from an adult with an advanced solid tumor such as melanoma, head and neck, liver or kidney cancer. Each CDR3 is given with its conserved first and last residue. Fields, in order: V gene, clone size, D gene, J gene, CDR3 protein, CDR3 DNA. A D gene is named only where the DNA matches it firmly. Only part of the rows carry a size: once, few, many, or a class if the clone is expanded.

v_call: TRBV10-3
clone_size: NA
d_call: TRBD2
j_call: TRBJ2-2
cdr3_aa: CAISTITGGLNTGELFF
cdr3_nt: TGTGCCATCAGTACCATAACGGGGGGGCTAAACACCGGGGAGCTGTTTTTT

v_call: TRBV7-2
clone_size: NA
d_call: NA
j_call: TRBJ1-1
cdr3_aa: CASSPRAGQEAFF
cdr3_nt: TGTGCCAGCAGCCCCAGGGCTGGACAGGAAGCTTTCTTT

v_call: TRBV27
clone_size: NA
d_call: NA
j_call: TRBJ2-3
cdr3_aa: CASSLRWGGTDTQYF
cdr3_nt: TGTGCCAGCAGTTTAAGGTGGGGGGGCACAGATACGCAGTATTTT

v_call: TRBV5-4
clone_size: NA
d_call: NA
j_call: TRBJ2-7
cdr3_aa: CASSSGQSPYEQYF
cdr3_nt: TGTGCCAGCAGCAGCGGACAGTCCCCCTACGAGCAGTACTTC

v_call: TRBV19
clone_size: NA
d_call: NA
j_call: TRBJ2-7
cdr3_aa: CASSISWQGGYEQYF
cdr3_nt: TGTGCCAGTAGTATCTCTTGGCAGGGGGGTTACGAGCAGTACTTC

v_call: TRBV19
clone_size: NA
d_call: NA
j_call: TRBJ2-7
cdr3_aa: CASSALGKGKGEQYF
cdr3_nt: TGTGCCAGTAGTGCCCTAGGGAAGGGGAAGGGCGAGCAGTACTTC

v_call: TRBV10-3
clone_size: NA
d_call: TRBD1
j_call: TRBJ1-1
cdr3_aa: CAISRQGSNTEAFF
cdr3_nt: TGTGCCATCAGTCGACAGGGCTCGAACACTGAAGCTTTCTTT

v_call: TRBV18
clone_size: few
d_call: NA
j_call: TRBJ2-5
cdr3_aa: CASSPRAGAQETQYF
cdr3_nt: TGTGCCAGCTCACCACGGGCCGGGGCCCAAGAGACCCAGTACTTC

v_call: TRBV23-1
clone_size: NA
d_call: NA
j_call: TRBJ1-2
cdr3_aa: CASTDAAHYGYTF
cdr3_nt: TGCGCCAGCACAGACGCGGCGCACTATGGCTACACCTTC

v_call: TRBV19
clone_size: few
d_call: NA
j_call: TRBJ2-7
cdr3_aa: CASKYKDNGASYEQYF
cdr3_nt: TGTGCCAGTAAGTATAAAGACAACGGGGCCTCCTACGAGCAGTACTTC

v_call: TRBV7-8
clone_size: NA
d_call: NA
j_call: TRBJ2-2
cdr3_aa: CASSPPGLNPGELFF
cdr3_nt: TGTGCCAGCAGCCCGCCGGGGTTAAATCCCGGGGAGCTGTTTTTT

v_call: TRBV9
clone_size: NA
d_call: NA
j_call: TRBJ1-6
cdr3_aa: CASSATGSNSPLHF
cdr3_nt: TGTGCCAGCAGCGCGACAGGTAGCAATTCACCCCTCCACTTT